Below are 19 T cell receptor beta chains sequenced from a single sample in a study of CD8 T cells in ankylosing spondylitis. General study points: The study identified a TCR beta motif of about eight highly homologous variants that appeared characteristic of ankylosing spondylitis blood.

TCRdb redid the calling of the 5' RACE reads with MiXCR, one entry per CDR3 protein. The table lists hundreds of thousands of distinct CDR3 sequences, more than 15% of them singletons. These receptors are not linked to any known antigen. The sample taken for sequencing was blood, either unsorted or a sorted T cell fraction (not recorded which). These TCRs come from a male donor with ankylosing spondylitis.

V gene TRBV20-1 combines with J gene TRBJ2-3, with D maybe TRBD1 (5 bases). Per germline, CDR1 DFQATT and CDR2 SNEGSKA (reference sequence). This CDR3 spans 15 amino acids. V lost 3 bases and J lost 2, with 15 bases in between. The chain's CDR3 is CSASGAASVTDTQYF. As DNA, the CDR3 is TGCAGTGCTAGTGGGGCAGCGTCTGTCACAGATACGCAGTATTTT.

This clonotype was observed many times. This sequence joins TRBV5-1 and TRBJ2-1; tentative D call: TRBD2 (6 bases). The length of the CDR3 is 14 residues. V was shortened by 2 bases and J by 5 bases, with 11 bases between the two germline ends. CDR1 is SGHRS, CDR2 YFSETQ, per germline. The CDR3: CASSLGGVDNEQFF. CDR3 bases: TGCGCCAGCAGCTTAGGCGGGGTAGACAATGAGCAGTTCTTC.

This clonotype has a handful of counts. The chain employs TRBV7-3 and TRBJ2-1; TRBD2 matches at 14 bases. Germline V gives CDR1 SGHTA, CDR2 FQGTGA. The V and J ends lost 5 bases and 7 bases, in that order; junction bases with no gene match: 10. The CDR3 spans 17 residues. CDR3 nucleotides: TGTGCCAGCAGCCTGAAGCCGGGACTAGCGGGAGTTAATGAGCAGTTCTTC. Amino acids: CASSLKPGLAGVNEQFF.

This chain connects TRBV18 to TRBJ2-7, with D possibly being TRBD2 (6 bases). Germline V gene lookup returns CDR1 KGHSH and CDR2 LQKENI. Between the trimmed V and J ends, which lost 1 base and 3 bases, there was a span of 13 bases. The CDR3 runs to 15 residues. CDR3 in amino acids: CASSPQSGVDYEQYF. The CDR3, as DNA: TGTGCCAGCTCACCACAGTCGGGGGTTGACTACGAGCAGTACTTC. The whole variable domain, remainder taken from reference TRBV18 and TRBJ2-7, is NAGVMQNPRHLVRRRGQEARLRCSPMKGHSHVYWYRQLPEEGLKFMVYLQKENIIDESGMPKERFSAEFPKEGPSILRIQQVVRGDSAAYFCASSPQSGVDYEQYFGPGTRLTVT.

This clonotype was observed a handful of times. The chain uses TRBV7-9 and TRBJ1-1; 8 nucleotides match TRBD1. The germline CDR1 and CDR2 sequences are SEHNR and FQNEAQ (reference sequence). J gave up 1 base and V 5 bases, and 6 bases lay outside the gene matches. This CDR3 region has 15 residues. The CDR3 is CASSRGQGQNTEAFF. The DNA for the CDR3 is TGTGCCAGCAGCCGAGGACAGGGTCAGAACACTGAAGCTTTCTTT.

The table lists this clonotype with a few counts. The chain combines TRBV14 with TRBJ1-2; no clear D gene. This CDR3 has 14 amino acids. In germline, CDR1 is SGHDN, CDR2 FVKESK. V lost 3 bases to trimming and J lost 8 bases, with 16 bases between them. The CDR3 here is CASSHALWQWGYTF. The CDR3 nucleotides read TGTGCCAGCAGCCATGCCTTGTGGCAATGGGGCTACACCTTC.

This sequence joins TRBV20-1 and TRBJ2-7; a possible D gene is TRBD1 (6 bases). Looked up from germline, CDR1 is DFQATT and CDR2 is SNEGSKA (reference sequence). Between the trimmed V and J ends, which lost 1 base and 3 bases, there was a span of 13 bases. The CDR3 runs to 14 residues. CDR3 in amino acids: CSARVARGDYEQYF. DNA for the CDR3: TGCAGTGCTAGAGTAGCCAGGGGTGACTACGAGCAGTACTTC.

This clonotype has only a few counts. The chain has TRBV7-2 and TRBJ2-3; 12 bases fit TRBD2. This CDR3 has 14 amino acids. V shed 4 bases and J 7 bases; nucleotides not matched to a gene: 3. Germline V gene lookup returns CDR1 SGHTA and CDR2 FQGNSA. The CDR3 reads CASSSRTSGNTQYF. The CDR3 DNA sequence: TGTGCCAGCAGCTCCCGGACTAGCGGGAATACGCAGTATTTT.

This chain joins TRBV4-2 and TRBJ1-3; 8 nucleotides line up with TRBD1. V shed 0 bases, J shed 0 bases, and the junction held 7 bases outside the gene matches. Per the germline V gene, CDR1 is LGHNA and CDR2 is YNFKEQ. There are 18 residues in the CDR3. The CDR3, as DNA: TGTGCCAGCAGCCAAGATGAGGGGACAGGCTTCTCTGGAAACACCATATATTTT. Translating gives CASSQDEGTGFSGNTIYF.

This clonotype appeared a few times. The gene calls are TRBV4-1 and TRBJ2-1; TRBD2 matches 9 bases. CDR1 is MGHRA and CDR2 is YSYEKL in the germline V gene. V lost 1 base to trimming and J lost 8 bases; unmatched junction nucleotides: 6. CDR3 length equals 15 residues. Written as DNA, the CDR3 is TGCGCCAGCAGCCAAGCCGGGACTAGCATCTATGAGCAGTTCTTC. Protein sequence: CASSQAGTSIYEQFF.

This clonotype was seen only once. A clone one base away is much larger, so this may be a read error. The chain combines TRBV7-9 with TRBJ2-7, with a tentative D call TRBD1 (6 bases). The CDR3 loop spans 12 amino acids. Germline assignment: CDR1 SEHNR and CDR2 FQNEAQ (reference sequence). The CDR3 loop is CVSSRQVYEQYF. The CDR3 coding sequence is TGTGTCAGCAGTCGACAGGTATACGAGCAGTACTTC.

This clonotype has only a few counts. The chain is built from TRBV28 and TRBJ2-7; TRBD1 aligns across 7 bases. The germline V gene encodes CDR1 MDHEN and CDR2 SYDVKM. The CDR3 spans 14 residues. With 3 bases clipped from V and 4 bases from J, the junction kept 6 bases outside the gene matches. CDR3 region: CASSFQGVGYEQYF. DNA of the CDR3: TGTGCCAGCAGTTTTCAGGGGGTAGGTTACGAGCAGTACTTC.

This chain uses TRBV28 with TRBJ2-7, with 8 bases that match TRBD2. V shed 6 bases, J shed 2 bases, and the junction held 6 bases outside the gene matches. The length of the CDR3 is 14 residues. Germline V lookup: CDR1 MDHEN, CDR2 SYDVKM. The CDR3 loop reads CASSFGGLAYEQYF. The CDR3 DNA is TGTGCCAGCAGCTTCGGGGGACTAGCCTACGAGCAGTACTTC.

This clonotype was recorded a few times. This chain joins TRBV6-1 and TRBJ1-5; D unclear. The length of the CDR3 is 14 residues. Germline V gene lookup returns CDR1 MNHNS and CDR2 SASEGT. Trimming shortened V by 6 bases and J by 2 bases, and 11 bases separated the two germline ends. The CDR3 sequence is CASRIRGGNQPQHF. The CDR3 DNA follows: TGTGCCAGCAGGATCAGAGGTGGCAATCAGCCCCAGCATTTT.

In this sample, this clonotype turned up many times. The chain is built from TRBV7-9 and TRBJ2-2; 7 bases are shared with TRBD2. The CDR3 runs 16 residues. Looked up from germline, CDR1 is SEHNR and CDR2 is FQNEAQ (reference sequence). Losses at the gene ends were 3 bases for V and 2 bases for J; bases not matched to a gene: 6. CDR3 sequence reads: CASSLTGRSNTGELFF. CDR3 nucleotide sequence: TGTGCCAGCAGCTTGACCGGGAGGAGCAACACCGGGGAGCTGTTTTTT.

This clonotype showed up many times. DNA of the CDR3: TGTGCCAGCAGCCAATCGGGCAGGGGGTACACTGAAGCTTTCTTT. It encodes CASSQSGRGYTEAFF. V usage is TRBV16 and J usage is TRBJ1-1; TRBD1 matches 7 bases. The length of the CDR3 is 15 residues. CDR1 is KGHSY and CDR2 is FQNENV in the germline V gene. J lost 3 bases, V lost 0 bases, and 4 bases had no gene match.

The CDR3 DNA follows: TGTGCCAGCAGTGGGTGGGGCCTCGGCTACACCTTC. Its translation: CASSGWGLGYTF. The chain uses TRBV2 and TRBJ1-2; maybe TRBD1 (5 bases). The CDR3 loop spans 12 amino acids. Deletions cut 4 bases from V and 8 bases from J, with 11 bases between. The germline V gene has CDR1 SNHLY and CDR2 FYNNEI. The full variable domain, with the rest looked up from reference TRBV2 and TRBJ1-2, is EPEVTQTPSHQVTQMGQEVILRCVPISNHLYFYWYRQILGQKVEFLVSFYNNEISEKSEIFDDQFSVERPDGSNFTLKIRSTKLEDSAMYFCASSGWGLGYTFGSGTRLTVV.

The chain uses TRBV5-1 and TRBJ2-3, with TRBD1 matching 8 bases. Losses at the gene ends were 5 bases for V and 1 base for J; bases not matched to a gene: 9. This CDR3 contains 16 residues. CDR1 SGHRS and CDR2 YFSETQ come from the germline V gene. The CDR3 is CASSNDPGQGTDTQYF. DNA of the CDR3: TGCGCCAGCAGTAACGATCCGGGACAGGGCACAGATACGCAGTATTTT.

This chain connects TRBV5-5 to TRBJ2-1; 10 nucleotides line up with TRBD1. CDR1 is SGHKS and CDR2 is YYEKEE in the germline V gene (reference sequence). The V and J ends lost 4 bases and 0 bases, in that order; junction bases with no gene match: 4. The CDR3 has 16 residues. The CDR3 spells CASSPGQGSSYNEQFF. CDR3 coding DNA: TGTGCCAGCAGCCCGGGACAGGGGAGCTCCTACAATGAGCAGTTCTTC. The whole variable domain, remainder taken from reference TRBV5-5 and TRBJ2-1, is DAGVTQSPTHLIKTRGQQVTLRCSPISGHKSVSWYQQVLGQGPQFIFQYYEKEERGRGNFPDRFSARQFPNYSSELNVNALLLGDSALYLCASSPGQGSSYNEQFFGPGTRLTVL.